This paragraph reports one TCR beta chain. Random hexamers served to reverse transcribe roughly 0.45 to 1 ug RNA. TCRdb used MiXCR to reprocess the immunoSEQ multiplex PCR reads, holding one entry per CDR3 protein. The sample carries 240,000 or so distinct CDR3 sequences, about 96% recorded once. This record comes from a study of CD8 T cells in Susac syndrome. Trimming left V 1 base short and J 7 bases short, with 13 bases between. This CDR3 comprises 13 residues. CDR1 and CDR2 (germline): DFQATT, SNEGSKA (reference sequence). TCR beta sequences were obtained from blood CD8+ and CD4+ T cells. The clonotype originates from a human donor with Susac syndrome. The sequencing input was CD4+ T cells from PBMCs. This chain joins TRBV20-1 and TRBJ1-2; no firm D call. In nucleotides, the CDR3 is TGCAGTGCTAGAGCATTTTCGTACGGTGGCTACACCTTC. It codes for CSARAFSYGGYTF.